What follows are 20 T cell receptor beta chains derived from one specimen sequenced in a study of T-cell memory formation after mild COVID-19. MiXCR was run by TCRdb on the 5' RACE reads, yielding one entry per CDR3 protein. The sample lists 390,000 or so distinct CDR3 sequences; around a sixth were seen once. The sequencing input was PBMCs or a T cell subset sorted from them (not recorded which). Receptors were obtained from a man aged 18 to 29 who had mild COVID-19 (a few samples of this study predate the infection). Cell type and time point are not known.

This clonotype has ten or more counts. The chain carries TRBV6-2 or TRBV6-3 and TRBJ1-5; TRBD1 is a possible D gene (5 bases). Germline V gene sequence: CDR1 MNHEY, CDR2 SVGEGT. The CDR3 has 13 residues. The V and J ends lost 2 bases and 5 bases respectively, with 7 bases between them. As DNA, the CDR3 is TGTGCCAGCAGTTACGTGGGGGATCAGCCCCAGCATTTT. It is translated as CASSYVGDQPQHF.

There are a few counts of this clonotype. The rearrangement links TRBV6-5 to TRBJ1-6; 8 bases line up with TRBD1. Germline loops: CDR1 MNHEY, CDR2 SVGAGI. After removal of 5 bases from V and 5 bases from J, the junction contained 2 bases not matched to a gene. The CDR3 totals 14 residues. CDR3 loop: CASSRQGNNSPLHF. The CDR3 nucleotides read TGTGCCAGCAGTAGACAGGGGAATAATTCACCCCTCCACTTT.

This clonotype was seen repeatedly, ten times or more. The chain has TRBV7-3 and TRBJ1-1; 7 bases fit TRBD1. The CDR3 is 14 amino acids. V was clipped by 3 bases and J by 3 bases; unmatched bases: 4. Germline V gene data show CDR1 as SGHTA and CDR2 as FQGTGA. CDR3 DNA: TGTGCCAGCAGCTTCAGCAGGGGGGACACTGAAGCTTTCTTT. Amino acid sequence: CASSFSRGDTEAFF.

V gene TRBV7-9 combines with J gene TRBJ2-5; the D gene is possibly TRBD2 (7 bases). The CDR3 is 16 residues long. CDR1 SEHNR and CDR2 FQNEAQ come from the germline V gene (reference sequence). Deletions cut 2 bases from V and 4 bases from J, with 17 bases between. The CDR3 sequence is CASSLFTGGERETQYF. CDR3 coding DNA: TGTGCCAGCAGCTTATTTACGGGGGGCGAGCGAGAGACCCAGTACTTC.

This clonotype was recorded many times. The chain employs TRBV7-2 and TRBJ1-4, with 10 bases that match TRBD1. The J segment lost 10 bases and the V segment lost 5 bases, leaving 4 bases of the junction unmatched. The CDR3 totals 13 residues. Germline values: CDR1 SGHTA, CDR2 FQGNSA. As DNA, the CDR3 is TGTGCCAGCAGCCCAGGACAGGGGGGAAAACTGTTTTTT. Residues: CASSPGQGGKLFF.

This clonotype came up a few times. The V call is TRBV18, the J call TRBJ2-7; D is perhaps TRBD1 (6 bases). Trimming cost V 6 bases and J 3 bases, with 12 bases left between them. In germline, CDR1 is KGHSH, CDR2 LQKENI. The CDR3 loop spans 13 amino acids. CDR3 nucleotides: TGTGCCAGCTCCAAGGGACATAACTACGAGCAGTACTTC. This sequence encodes CASSKGHNYEQYF.

Only a few counts were recorded for this clonotype. V is TRBV12-3 or TRBV12-4 and J is TRBJ2-7; D possibly uses TRBD1 or TRBD2 (5 bases each). CDR3 length: 13 residues. V was trimmed by 3 bases and J by 3 bases, leaving 9 bases between them. The CDR3 here is CASSLGTGYEQYF. In DNA, the CDR3 is TGTGCCAGCAGTTTGGGGACGGGCTACGAGCAGTACTTC.

There are many counts of this clonotype. This sequence joins TRBV7-6 and TRBJ2-2; 10 bases line up with TRBD1. From germline, CDR1 is SGHVS and CDR2 FNYEAQ. This CDR3 contains 14 residues. J lost 4 bases, V lost 5 bases, and 1 base had no gene match. The CDR3 sequence: CASSRDRGTGELFF. The CDR3 DNA is TGTGCCAGCAGCCGGGACAGGGGCACCGGGGAGCTGTTTTTT. Variable domain in full (rest from reference TRBV7-6 and TRBJ2-2): GAGVSQSPRYKVTKRGQDVALRCDPISGHVSLYWYRQALGQGPEFLTYFNYEAQQDKSGLPNDRFSAERPEGSISTLTIQRTEQRDSAMYRCASSRDRGTGELFFGEGSRLTVL.

J is TRBJ2-6 and V is TRBV5-1; possibly TRBD2 for D (5 bases). The V and J ends lost 0 bases and 2 bases respectively, with 9 bases between them. Germline V gene sequence: CDR1 SGHRS, CDR2 YFSETQ. This CDR3 spans 16 amino acids. DNA for the CDR3: TGCGCCAGCAGCTTGGTACCCGGGACTGGGGCCAACGTCCTGACTTTC. As protein: CASSLVPGTGANVLTF.

This clonotype has a count of ten or more. V gene TRBV6-2 or TRBV6-3 combines with J gene TRBJ2-2, with no clear D. The CDR3 is 13 residues long. The germline CDR1 and CDR2 sequences are MNHEY and SVGEGT. V lost 7 bases to trimming and J lost 0 bases, with 6 bases between them. CDR3: CASTGANTGELFF. CDR3 nucleotide sequence: TGTGCCAGCACGGGCGCGAACACCGGGGAGCTGTTTTTT.

CDR3 region: CASSSVEGGVGTQYF. The CDR3 bases are TGTGCCAGCAGCTCCGTCGAGGGGGGAGTGGGTACGCAGTATTTT. The genes are TRBV9 and TRBJ2-3, with D perhaps assigned TRBD1 or TRBD2 (6 bases each). Germline-derived CDR1 and CDR2 are SGDLS and YYNGEE. The V gene lost 4 bases and the J gene lost 8 bases, with 20 bases spanning the gap. The CDR3 contains 15 residues.

V and J are TRBV2 and TRBJ1-2, with unresolved D. Trimming shortened V by 4 bases and J by 6 bases, and 12 bases separated the two germline ends. The germline CDR1 and CDR2 sequences are SNHLY and FYNNEI. The CDR3 length is 13 residues. The CDR3 DNA follows: TGTGCCAGCAGTGCAGAAGGTTGGGATGGCTACACCTTC. Protein product: CASSAEGWDGYTF.

V is TRBV20-1 and J is TRBJ1-4; D perhaps matches TRBD1 (5 bases). The CDR3 is made up of 14 amino acids. Between the trimmed V and J ends, which lost 6 bases and 2 bases, there was a span of 13 bases. Germline V gene lookup returns CDR1 DFQATT and CDR2 SNEGSKA (reference sequence). The CDR3: CSARASQTNEKLFF. The CDR3 region has the DNA TGCAGTGCCAGGGCTTCACAGACTAATGAAAAACTGTTTTTT.

This chain links TRBV6-6 with TRBJ2-1, with D uncertain. Per germline, CDR1 MNHNY and CDR2 SVGAGI (reference sequence). Trimming shortened V by 5 bases and J by 8 bases, and 13 bases separated the two germline ends. This CDR3 has 13 residues. The DNA of the CDR3 is TGTGCCAGCAGTCAGGACCCAGTCCATGAGCAGTTCTTC. Protein product: CASSQDPVHEQFF.

This clonotype came up a few times. The chain employs TRBV7-9 and TRBJ1-1; D is possibly TRBD1 (6 bases). CDR1 SEHNR and CDR2 FQNEAQ come from the germline V gene (reference sequence). Trimming shortened V by 5 bases and J by 3 bases, and 13 bases separated the two germline ends. The CDR3 length is 14 residues. As DNA, the CDR3 is TGTGCCAGCAGCGAACAGGGTCCCGACACTGAAGCTTTCTTT. Translated: CASSEQGPDTEAFF.

The chain uses TRBV6-5 and TRBJ1-5; D gene unclear. The germline gives CDR1 MNHEY, CDR2 SVGAGI. The CDR3 sequence is 15 residues long. Deletions cut 5 bases from V and 2 bases from J, with 13 bases between. This CDR3 is CASSTRGPGNQPQHF. The CDR3 DNA sequence: TGTGCCAGCAGTACCCGAGGACCGGGCAATCAGCCCCAGCATTTT.

The chain employs TRBV6-5 and TRBJ1-3; D uncertain. The CDR3 covers 16 residues. CDR1 is MNHEY and CDR2 is SVGAGI in the germline V gene. The germline V and J ends were trimmed by 0 bases and 2 bases, with 11 bases remaining between them. CDR3 protein: CASSYSIQITGNTIYF. As DNA, the CDR3 is TGTGCCAGCAGTTACTCGATTCAGATCACTGGAAACACCATATATTTT.

The CDR3: CAWTLWSITEAFF. The CDR3 DNA reads as TGTGCCTGGACCCTTTGGTCCATCACTGAAGCTTTCTTT. V gene TRBV30 combines with J gene TRBJ1-1, with D unresolved. The CDR3 has 13 residues. Per germline, CDR1 GTSNPN and CDR2 SVGIG (reference sequence). V was clipped by 4 bases and J by 4 bases, with 13 bases between them.

V gene TRBV20-1 combines with J gene TRBJ2-7, with D unresolved. The CDR3 has 11 residues. Germline values: CDR1 DFQATT, CDR2 SNEGSKA (reference sequence). V was clipped by 1 base and J by 4 bases, with 5 bases between them. The CDR3 spells CSARVYYEQYF. The CDR3, as DNA: TGCAGTGCTAGAGTGTATTACGAGCAGTACTTC.

This clonotype occurred a few times. The genes are TRBV4-3 and TRBJ2-3, with 8 bases matching TRBD2. J was trimmed by 3 bases and V by 9 bases; bases with no gene match: 5. The CDR3 runs 13 residues. Germline V lookup: CDR1 LGHNA, CDR2 YSLEER. As DNA, the CDR3 is TGCGCCAGTGCGGGGGGCCCGACAGATACGCAGTATTTT. Translating gives CASAGGPTDTQYF.